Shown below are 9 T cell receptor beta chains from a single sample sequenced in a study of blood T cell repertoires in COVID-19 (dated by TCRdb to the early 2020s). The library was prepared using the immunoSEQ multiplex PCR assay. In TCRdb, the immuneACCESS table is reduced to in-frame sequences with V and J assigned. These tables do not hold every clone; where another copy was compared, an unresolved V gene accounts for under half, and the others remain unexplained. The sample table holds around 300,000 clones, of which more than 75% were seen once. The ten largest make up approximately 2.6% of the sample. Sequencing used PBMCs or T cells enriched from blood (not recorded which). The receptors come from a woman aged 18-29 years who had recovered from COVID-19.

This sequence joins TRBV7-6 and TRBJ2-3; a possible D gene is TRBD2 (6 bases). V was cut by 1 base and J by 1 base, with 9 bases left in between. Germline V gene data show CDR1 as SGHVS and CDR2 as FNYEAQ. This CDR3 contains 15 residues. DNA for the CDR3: TGTGCCAGCAGCTTAGGAATAGCGGGCACAGATACGCAGTATTTT. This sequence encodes CASSLGIAGTDTQYF.

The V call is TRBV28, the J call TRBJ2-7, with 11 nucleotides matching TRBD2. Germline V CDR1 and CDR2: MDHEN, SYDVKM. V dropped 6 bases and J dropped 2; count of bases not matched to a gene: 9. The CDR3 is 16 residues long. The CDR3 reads CASSEPTSGVAYEQYF. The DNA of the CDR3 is TGTGCCAGCAGCGAACCGACTAGCGGGGTGGCCTACGAGCAGTACTTC. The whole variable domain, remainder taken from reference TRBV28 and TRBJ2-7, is DVKVTQSSRYLVKRTGEKVFLECVQDMDHENMFWYRQDPGLGLRLIYFSYDVKMKEKGDIPEGYSVSREKKERFSLILESASTNQTSMYLCASSEPTSGVAYEQYFGPGTRLTVT.

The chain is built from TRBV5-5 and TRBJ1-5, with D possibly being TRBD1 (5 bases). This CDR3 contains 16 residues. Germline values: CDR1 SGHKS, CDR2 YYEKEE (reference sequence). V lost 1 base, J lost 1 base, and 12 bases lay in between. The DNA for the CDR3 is TGTGCCAGCAGCTTGACCCAGGGAGGGAGCAATCAGCCCCAGCATTTT. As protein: CASSLTQGGSNQPQHF. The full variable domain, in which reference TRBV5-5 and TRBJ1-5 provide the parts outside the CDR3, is DAGVTQSPTHLIKTRGQQVTLRCSPISGHKSVSWYQQVLGQGPQFIFQYYEKEERGRGNFPDRFSARQFPNYSSELNVNALLLGDSALYLCASSLTQGGSNQPQHFGDGTRLSIL.

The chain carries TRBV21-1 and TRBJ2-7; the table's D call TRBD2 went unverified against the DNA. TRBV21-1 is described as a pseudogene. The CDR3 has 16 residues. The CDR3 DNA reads TGTGCCAGCAGCAAAGTCGGAACTAGCGGGAATGACGAGCAGTACTTC. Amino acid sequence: CASSKVGTSGNDEQYF.

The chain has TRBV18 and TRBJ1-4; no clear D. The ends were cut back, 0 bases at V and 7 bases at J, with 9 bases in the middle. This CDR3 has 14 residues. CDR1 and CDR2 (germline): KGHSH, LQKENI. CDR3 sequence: CASSPPSGSEKLFF. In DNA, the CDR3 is TGTGCCAGCTCACCACCGTCGGGGAGTGAAAAACTGTTTTTT.

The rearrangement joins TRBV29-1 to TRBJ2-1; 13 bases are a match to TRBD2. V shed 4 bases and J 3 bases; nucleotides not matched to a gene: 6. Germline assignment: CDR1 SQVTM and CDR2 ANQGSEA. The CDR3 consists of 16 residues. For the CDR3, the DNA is TGCAGCGTTGCACTGGGACTAGCGGGAAGCTACAATGAGCAGTTCTTC. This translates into CSVALGLAGSYNEQFF.

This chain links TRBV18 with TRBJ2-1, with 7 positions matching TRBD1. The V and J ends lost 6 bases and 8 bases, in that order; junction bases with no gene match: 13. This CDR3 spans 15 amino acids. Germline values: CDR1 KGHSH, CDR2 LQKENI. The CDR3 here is CASSRDSPAEDEQFF. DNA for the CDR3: TGTGCCAGCTCCCGGGACAGCCCCGCCGAGGATGAGCAGTTCTTC.

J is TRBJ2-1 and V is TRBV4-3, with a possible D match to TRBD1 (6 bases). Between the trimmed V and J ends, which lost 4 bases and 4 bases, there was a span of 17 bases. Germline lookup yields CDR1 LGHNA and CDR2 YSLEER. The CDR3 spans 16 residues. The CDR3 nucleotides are TGCGCCAGCAGCCTATCAACAGGGTCGACTTACAATGAGCAGTTCTTC. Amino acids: CASSLSTGSTYNEQFF.

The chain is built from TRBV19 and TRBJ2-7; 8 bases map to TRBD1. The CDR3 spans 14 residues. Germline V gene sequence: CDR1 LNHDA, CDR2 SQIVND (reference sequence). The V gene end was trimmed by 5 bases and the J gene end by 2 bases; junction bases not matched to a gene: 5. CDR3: CASSPGTGPYEQYF. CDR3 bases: TGTGCCAGTAGTCCTGGGACAGGACCCTACGAGCAGTACTTC.